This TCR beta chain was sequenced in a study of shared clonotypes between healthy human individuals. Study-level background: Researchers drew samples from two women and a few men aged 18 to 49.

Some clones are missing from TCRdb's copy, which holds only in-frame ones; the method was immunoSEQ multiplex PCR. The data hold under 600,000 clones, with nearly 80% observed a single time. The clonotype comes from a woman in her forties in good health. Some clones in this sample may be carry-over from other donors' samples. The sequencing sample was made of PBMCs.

DNA for the CDR3: TGTGCCAGCAGTTTATCGAAGGCCGTATACAATGAGCAGTTCTTC. This encodes CASSLSKAVYNEQFF. This chain joins TRBV27 and TRBJ2-1; D is uncertain. The germline V gene encodes CDR1 MNHEY and CDR2 SMNVEV (reference sequence). CDR3 length equals 15 residues. V lost 0 bases and J lost 4, with 10 bases in between.